This TCR beta chain was recorded in a study of blood T cell repertoires in COVID-19. Study-wide context: Whether acute or convalescent, the COVID-19 samples came from the United States, Italy and Spain. T cells, B-cell-depleted T cells, or PBMCs supplied cDNA or gDNA.

Germline trimming cut 4 bases from V and 6 bases from J; bases unmatched to any gene: 4. Germline-derived CDR1 and CDR2 are MNHEY and SMNVEV (reference sequence). There are 13 residues in the CDR3. Authors' analysis steps: Nucleated cell number was recorded as an estimate derived from reference gene primer amplification. The data were produced by immunoSEQ multiplex PCR, yet TCRdb's version contains in-frame clones alone and is incomplete. V and J calls and clone size are those listed in that table; D and trimming were worked out from the DNA. The sample lists 150,000 to 200,000 clones, approximately 79% seen once, with under 15% in the top ten.

The chain employs TRBV27 and TRBJ2-7, with 9 nucleotides matching TRBD1. The TCR originated in a man aged 25 to 40 with active or convalescent COVID-19. Material: peripheral blood. The CDR3 spells CASSSTGGGEQYF. The CDR3 DNA follows: TGTGCCAGCAGTTCCACAGGGGGCGGCGAGCAGTACTTC.